The following is a T cell receptor (beta chain) sequence with its context. The antigen remains unidentified. The data stem from a study of monozygotic twins with inflammatory bowel disease. Broader study findings: Especially with disease activity, IBD patients had fewer clonotypes in common with others than healthy twins did. Healthy co-twins, by inverse Simpson, had higher TCRbeta diversity than their siblings with IBD.

Making each TCR library took approximately 3,700 ng of total RNA. No DNA is given; TCRdb re-called the 5' RACE reads and lists each CDR3 protein once. This table lists approximately 400,000 distinct CDR3 sequences. The TCR comes from a human donor with ulcerative colitis or Crohn's disease, or a healthy co-twin of an affected twin (not recorded which). Source material: blood.

The CDR3 protein is CSATEGISSNQPQHF. V and J are TRBV20-1 and TRBJ1-5. This CDR3 has 15 residues. CDR1 is DFQATT and CDR2 is SNEGSKA in the germline V gene (reference sequence).